This T cell receptor (beta chain) was observed in a study of Ad26.COV2.S vaccination and SARS-CoV-2 variants. About the research overall: The vaccine Ad26.COV2.S was put into the muscle once, or twice with 56 days between. Study-level points and caveats: Total T cell responses were possibly underestimated by TCR breadth and depth analyses. Substantial breadth in spike-specific CD8+ and CD4+ T cell responses was reportedly seen after vaccination.

This table comes from immunoSEQ multiplex PCR, and its TCRdb copy is limited to in-frame clones, with some not included. The sample yields 500,000 or so clones, 89% seen once. V was clipped by 7 bases and J by 5 bases, with 20 bases between them. The germline gives CDR1 MNHEY, CDR2 SMNVEV (reference sequence). The CDR3 sequence is 15 residues long. Concerning this clone itself: Its antigen is currently unknown.

As to treatment: roughly 18 received Ad26.COV2.S at low or high dose, single or two shots; about 5 received placebo; per-sample allocation not given. Specimen acquisition occurred on day 63 following the initial vaccine or placebo injection. V usage is TRBV27 and J usage is TRBJ2-5; unclear D gene. The sequenced sample was peripheral blood, obtained in a trial of Ad26.COV2.S vaccine versus placebo. The sequence was obtained from a person between 18 and 59 years old who received the Ad26.COV2.S COVID-19 vaccine or a placebo. Written as DNA, the CDR3 is TGTGCCAGCACCCCCTACGGGCCCCATGGGGAGACCCAGTACTTC. Translated, it gives CASTPYGPHGETQYF.